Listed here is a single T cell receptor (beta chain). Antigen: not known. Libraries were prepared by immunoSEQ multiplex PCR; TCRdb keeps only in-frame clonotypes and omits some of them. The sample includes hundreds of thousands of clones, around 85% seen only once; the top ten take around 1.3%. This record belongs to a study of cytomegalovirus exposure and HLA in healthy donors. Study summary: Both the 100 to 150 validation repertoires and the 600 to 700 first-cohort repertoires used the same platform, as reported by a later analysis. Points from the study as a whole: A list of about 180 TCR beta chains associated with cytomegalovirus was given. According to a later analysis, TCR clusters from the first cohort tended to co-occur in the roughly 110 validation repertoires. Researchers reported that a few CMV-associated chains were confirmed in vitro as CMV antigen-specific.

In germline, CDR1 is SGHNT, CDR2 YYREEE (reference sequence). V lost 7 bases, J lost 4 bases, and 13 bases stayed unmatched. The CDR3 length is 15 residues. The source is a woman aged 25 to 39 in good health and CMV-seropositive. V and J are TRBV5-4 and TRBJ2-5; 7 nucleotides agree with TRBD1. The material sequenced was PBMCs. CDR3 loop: CASLVTGEGVETQYF. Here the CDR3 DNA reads TGTGCCAGCCTCGTTACAGGGGAAGGGGTAGAGACCCAGTACTTC.